The following is a TCR beta chain sequence with its context. The data originate from a study of T cell responses to AZD1222 COVID-19 vaccine. Clones were read by immunoSEQ multiplex PCR, and TCRdb kept only the in-frame ones, dropping some. The table lists 150,000 or so clones, 80% to 90% of them singletons, with 4.5% to 6% in the top ten. This receptor was obtained from an adult in good health. Sequenced material: peripheral blood, taken on day 0 of AZD1222 vaccination.

CDR3 residues: CASSQGTGKDTEAFF. The CDR3 bases are TGCGCCAGCAGCCAAGGGACAGGGAAGGACACTGAAGCTTTCTTT. The chain recombines TRBV4-3 with TRBJ1-1, with 8 bases that match TRBD1. Germline-derived CDR1 and CDR2 are LGHNA and YSLEER. The V segment lost 1 base and the J segment 3 bases; nucleotides outside the gene matches: 4. This CDR3 has 15 amino acids.